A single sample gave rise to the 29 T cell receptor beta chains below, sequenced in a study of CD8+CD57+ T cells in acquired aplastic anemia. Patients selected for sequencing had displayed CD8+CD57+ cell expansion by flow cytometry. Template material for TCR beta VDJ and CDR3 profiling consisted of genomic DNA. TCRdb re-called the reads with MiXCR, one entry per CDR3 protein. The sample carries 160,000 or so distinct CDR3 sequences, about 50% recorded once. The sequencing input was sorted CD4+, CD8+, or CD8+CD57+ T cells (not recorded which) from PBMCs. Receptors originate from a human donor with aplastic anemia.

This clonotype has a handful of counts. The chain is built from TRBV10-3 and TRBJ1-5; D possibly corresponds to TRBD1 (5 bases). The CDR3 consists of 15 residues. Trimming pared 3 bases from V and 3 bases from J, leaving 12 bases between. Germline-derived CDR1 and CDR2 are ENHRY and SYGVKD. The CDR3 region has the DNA TGTGCCATCAGTGACCACGGGGGGATCAATCAGCCCCAGCATTTT. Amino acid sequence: CAISDHGGINQPQHF.

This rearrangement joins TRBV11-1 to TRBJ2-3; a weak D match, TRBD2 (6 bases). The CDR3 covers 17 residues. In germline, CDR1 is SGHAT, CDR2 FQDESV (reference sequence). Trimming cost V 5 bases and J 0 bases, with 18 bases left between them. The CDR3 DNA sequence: TGTGCCAGCAGCCCGCCCAGACTAGGCCCTAGCACAGATACGCAGTATTTT. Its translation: CASSPPRLGPSTDTQYF.

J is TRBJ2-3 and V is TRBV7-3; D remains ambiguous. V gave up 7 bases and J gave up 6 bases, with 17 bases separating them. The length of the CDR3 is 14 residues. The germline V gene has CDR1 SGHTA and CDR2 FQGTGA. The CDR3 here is CASTRTSVRDTQYF. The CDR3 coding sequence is TGTGCCAGCACCAGGACGTCCGTCAGGGATACGCAGTATTTT.

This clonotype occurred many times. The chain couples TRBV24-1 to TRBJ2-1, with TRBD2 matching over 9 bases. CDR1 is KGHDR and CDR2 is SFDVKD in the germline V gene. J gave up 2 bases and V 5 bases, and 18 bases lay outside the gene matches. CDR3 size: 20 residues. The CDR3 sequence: CATSVQRWREGLQTYNEQFF. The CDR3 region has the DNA TGTGCCACCAGTGTTCAACGATGGCGGGAGGGCCTACAAACCTACAATGAGCAGTTCTTC.

The CDR3 loop reads CASSPTSGRGWETQYF. CDR3 sequence (DNA): TGTGCCAGCAGCCCGACTAGCGGGAGAGGCTGGGAGACCCAGTACTTC. This sequence joins TRBV11-2 and TRBJ2-5; 12 nucleotides align to TRBD2. CDR1 is SGHAT, CDR2 FQNNGV, per germline. The CDR3 runs to 16 residues. V lost 5 bases to trimming and J lost 5 bases; unmatched junction nucleotides: 9.

Written as DNA, the CDR3 is TGCAGCGCTACCGGGACAGGGTTCAATGAGCAGTTCTTC. Encoded protein: CSATGTGFNEQFF. This sequence joins TRBV29-1 and TRBJ2-1, with TRBD1 matching 9 bases. CDR3 length: 13 amino acids. Germline CDR1 is SQVTM and CDR2 is ANQGSEA. With V trimmed by 7 bases and J by 6 bases, 7 bases remained unmatched.

The CDR3 nucleotides read TGTGCCAGCAGCTTACCCAGCGGGGAGACCCAGTACTTC. Protein sequence: CASSLPSGETQYF. The chain couples TRBV7-6 to TRBJ2-5, with D tentatively TRBD2 (6 bases). The CDR3 contains 13 residues. Trimming cost V 2 bases and J 5 bases, with 9 bases left between them. The germline gives CDR1 SGHVS, CDR2 FNYEAQ.

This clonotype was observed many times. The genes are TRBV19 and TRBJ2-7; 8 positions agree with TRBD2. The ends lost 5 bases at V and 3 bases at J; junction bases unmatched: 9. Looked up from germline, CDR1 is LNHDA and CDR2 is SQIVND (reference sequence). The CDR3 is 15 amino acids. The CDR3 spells CASSGGPGRDYEQYF. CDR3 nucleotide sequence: TGTGCCAGTAGTGGAGGCCCCGGGAGGGACTACGAGCAGTACTTC.

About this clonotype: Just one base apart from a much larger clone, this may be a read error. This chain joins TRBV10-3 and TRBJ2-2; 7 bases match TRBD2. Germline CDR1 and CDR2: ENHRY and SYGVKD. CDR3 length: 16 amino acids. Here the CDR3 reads CASQTPRGGNTRELFF. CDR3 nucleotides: TGTGCCAGCCAGACCCCACGGGGAGGGAACACCAGGGAGCTGTTTTTT.

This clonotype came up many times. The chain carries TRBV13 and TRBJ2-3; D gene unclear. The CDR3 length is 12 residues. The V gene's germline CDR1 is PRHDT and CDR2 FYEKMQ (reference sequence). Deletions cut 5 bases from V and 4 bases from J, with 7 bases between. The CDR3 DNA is TGTGCCAGCAGCCCCGGCCCAGATACGCAGTATTTT. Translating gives CASSPGPDTQYF.

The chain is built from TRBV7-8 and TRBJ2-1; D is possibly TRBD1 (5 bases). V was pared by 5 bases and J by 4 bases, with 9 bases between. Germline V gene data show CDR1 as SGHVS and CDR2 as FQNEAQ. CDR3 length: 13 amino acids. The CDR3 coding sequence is TGTGCCAGCAGCGCGACAGTATACAATGAGCAGTTCTTC. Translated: CASSATVYNEQFF.

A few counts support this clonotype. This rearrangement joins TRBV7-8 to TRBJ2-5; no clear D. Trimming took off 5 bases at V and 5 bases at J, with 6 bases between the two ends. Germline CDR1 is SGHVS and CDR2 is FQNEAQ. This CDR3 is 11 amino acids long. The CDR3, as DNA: TGTGCCAGCAGCCAAAGGGAGACCCAGTACTTC. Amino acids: CASSQRETQYF.

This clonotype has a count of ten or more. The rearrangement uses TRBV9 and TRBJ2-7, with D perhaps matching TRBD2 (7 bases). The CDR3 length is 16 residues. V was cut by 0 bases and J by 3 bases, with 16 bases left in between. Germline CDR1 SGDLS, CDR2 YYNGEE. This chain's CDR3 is CASSVEAGGGGYEQYF. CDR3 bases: TGTGCCAGCAGCGTAGAGGCCGGAGGGGGGGGCTACGAGCAGTACTTC. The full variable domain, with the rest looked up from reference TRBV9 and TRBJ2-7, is DSGVTQTPKHLITATGQRVTLRCSPRSGDLSVYWYQQSLDQGLQFLIQYYNGEERAKGNILERFSAQQFPDLHSELNLSSLELGDSALYFCASSVEAGGGGYEQYFGPGTRLTVT.

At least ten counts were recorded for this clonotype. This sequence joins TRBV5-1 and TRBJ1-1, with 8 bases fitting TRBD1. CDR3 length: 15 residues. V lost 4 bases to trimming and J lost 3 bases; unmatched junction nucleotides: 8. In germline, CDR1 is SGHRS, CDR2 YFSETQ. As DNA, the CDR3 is TGCGCCAGCAGCACCCGGACAGGGACCTACACTGAAGCTTTCTTT. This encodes CASSTRTGTYTEAFF.

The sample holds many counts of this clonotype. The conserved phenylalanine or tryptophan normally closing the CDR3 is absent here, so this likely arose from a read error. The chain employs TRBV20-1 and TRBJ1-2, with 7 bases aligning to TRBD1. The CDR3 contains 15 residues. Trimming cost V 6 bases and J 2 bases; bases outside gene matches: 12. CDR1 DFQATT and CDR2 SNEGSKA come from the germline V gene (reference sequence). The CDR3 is CSATITGVLNYGYTL. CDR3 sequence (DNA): TGCAGTGCAACTATAACAGGGGTCTTGAACTATGGCTACACCCTC.

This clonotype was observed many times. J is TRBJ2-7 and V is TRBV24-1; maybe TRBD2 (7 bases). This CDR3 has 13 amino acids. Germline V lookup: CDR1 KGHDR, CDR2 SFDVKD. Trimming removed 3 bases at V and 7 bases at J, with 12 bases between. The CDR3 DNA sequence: TGTGCCACCAGTGATATCGGGGGGCATGAGCAGTACTTC. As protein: CATSDIGGHEQYF.

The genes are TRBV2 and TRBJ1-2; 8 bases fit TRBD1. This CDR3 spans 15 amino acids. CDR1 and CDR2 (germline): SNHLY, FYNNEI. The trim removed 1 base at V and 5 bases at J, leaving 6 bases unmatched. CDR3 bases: TGTGCCAGCAGTGAAGGTCCCAGACAGGGGTATGGCTACACCTTC. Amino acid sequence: CASSEGPRQGYGYTF.

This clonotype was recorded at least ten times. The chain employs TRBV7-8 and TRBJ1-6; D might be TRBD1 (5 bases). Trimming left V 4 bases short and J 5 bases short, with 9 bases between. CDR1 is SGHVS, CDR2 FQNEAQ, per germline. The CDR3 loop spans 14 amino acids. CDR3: CASSSGPNNSPLHF. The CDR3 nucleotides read TGTGCCAGCAGCTCGGGACCTAATAATTCACCCCTCCACTTT.

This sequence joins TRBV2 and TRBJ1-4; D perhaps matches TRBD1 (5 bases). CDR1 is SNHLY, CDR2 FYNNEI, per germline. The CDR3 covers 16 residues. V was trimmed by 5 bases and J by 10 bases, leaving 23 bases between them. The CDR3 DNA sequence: TGTGCCAGCAGTTATATAGGGACGACATGGGATGGAAAACTGTTTTTT. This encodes CASSYIGTTWDGKLFF.

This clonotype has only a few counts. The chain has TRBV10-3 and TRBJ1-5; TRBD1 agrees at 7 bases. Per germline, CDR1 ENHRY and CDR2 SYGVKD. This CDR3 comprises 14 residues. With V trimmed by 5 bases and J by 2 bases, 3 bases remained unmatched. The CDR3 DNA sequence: TGTGCCATCAGTCGACAGGGAGGCAATCAGCCCCAGCATTTT. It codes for CAISRQGGNQPQHF.

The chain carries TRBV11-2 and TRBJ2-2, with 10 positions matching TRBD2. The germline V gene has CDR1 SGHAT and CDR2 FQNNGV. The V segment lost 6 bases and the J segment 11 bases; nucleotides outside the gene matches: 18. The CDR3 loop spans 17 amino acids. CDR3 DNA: TGTGCCAGCAGACCCGCGGCACGTTTTTTAGCGGGAGGAGAGCTGTTTTTT. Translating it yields CASRPAARFLAGGELFF.

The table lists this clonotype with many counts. The CDR3 DNA follows: TGCGCCAGCAGTGCCCTAAAAAATTCACCCCTCCACTTT. As protein: CASSALKNSPLHF. The J gene is TRBJ1-6, the V gene TRBV10-1; D uncertain. Germline values: CDR1 WNHNN, CDR2 SYGVQD (reference sequence). The CDR3 length is 13 residues. V shed 4 bases and J shed 7 bases, with 8 bases lying between them.

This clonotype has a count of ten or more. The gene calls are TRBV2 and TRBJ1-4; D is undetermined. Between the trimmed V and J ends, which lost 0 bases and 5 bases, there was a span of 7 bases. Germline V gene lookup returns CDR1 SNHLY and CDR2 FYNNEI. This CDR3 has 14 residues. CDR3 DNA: TGTGCCAGCAGTGAAGCTGGACTCAATGAAAAACTGTTTTTT. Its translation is CASSEAGLNEKLFF.

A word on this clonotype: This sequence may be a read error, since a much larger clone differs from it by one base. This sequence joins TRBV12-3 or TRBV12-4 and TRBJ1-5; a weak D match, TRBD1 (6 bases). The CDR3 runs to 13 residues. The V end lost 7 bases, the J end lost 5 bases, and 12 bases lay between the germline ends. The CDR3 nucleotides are TGTGCCAGCAAACTGGGGGGCTATCAGCCCCAGCATTTT. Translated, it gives CASKLGGYQPQHF.

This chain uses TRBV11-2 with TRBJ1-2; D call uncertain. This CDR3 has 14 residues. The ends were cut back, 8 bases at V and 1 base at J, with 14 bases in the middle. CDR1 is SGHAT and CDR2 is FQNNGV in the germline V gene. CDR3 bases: TGTGCCAGCTCGTTAAGGGAGGGTAACTATGGCTACACCTTC. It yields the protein CASSLREGNYGYTF. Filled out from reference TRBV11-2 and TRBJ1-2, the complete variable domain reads EAGVAQSPRYKIIEKRQSVAFWCNPISGHATLYWYQQILGQGPKLLIQFQNNGVVDDSQLPKDRFSAERLKGVDSTLKIQPAKLEDSAVYLCASSLREGNYGYTFGSGTRLTVV.

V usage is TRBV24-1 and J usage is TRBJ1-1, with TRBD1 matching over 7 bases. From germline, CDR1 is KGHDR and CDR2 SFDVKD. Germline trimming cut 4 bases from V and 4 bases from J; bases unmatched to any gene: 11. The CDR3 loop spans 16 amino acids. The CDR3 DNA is TGTGCCACCAGTGACCGCTTGCGGACAGGAGGCACTGAAGCTTTCTTT. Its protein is CATSDRLRTGGTEAFF.

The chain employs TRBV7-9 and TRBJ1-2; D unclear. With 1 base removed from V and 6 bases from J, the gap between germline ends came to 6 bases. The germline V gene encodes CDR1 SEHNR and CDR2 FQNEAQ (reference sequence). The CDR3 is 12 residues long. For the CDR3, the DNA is TGTGCCAGCAGCTTAGAGGGCCATGGCTACACCTTC. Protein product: CASSLEGHGYTF.

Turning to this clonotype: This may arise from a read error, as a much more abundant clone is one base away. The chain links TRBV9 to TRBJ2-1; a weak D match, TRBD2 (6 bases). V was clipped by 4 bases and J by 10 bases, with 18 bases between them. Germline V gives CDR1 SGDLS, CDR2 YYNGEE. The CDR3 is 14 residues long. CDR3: CASSPPGAEGEQFF. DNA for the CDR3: TGTGCCAGCAGCCCCCCGGGAGCTGAAGGCGAGCAGTTCTTC.

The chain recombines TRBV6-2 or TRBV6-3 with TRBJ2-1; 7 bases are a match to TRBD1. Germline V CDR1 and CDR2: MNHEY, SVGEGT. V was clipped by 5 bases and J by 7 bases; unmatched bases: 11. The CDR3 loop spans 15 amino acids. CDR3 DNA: TGTGCCAGCAGTCCGACAGGGATTTTGAGGAATGAGCAGTTCTTC. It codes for CASSPTGILRNEQFF.